These 17 T cell receptor beta chains originate from one sample sequenced in a study of CD8 T cells in Susac syndrome. Reverse transcription of 0.5 to 1 ug RNA was performed with random hexamers. TCRdb recomputed calls from the immunoSEQ multiplex PCR reads with MiXCR, one row per CDR3 protein. In the table there are 170,000 or so distinct CDR3 sequences, 90% to 95% of which are singletons. Sample: CD4+ T cells from PBMCs. The receptors were sampled from a human donor with Susac syndrome.

The chain combines TRBV9 with TRBJ1-2; no definite D call. Germline CDR1 and CDR2: SGDLS and YYNGEE. The V gene lost 4 bases and the J gene lost 8 bases, with 12 bases spanning the gap. The CDR3 runs 12 residues. CDR3 protein: CASSTPGYGYTF. The CDR3 region has the DNA TGTGCCAGCAGCACCCCGGGGTACGGCTACACCTTC. The full variable domain, rest sourced from reference TRBV9 and TRBJ1-2, is DSGVTQTPKHLITATGQRVTLRCSPRSGDLSVYWYQQSLDQGLQFLIQYYNGEERAKGNILERFSAQQFPDLHSELNLSSLELGDSALYFCASSTPGYGYTFGSGTRLTVV.

The chain links TRBV20-1 to TRBJ1-1, with D possibly TRBD1 on 5 matching bases. The V and J ends lost 5 bases and 6 bases respectively, with 22 bases between them. Germline CDR1 DFQATT, CDR2 SNEGSKA (reference sequence). The CDR3 loop spans 15 amino acids. The CDR3, as DNA: TGCAGTGCTTGGAGAGAGGAGGGGCTGGGCGCTGAAGCTTTCTTT. Residues: CSAWREEGLGAEAFF.

The chain is built from TRBV18 and TRBJ1-1; D gene ambiguous. The CDR3 spans 14 residues. With 3 bases removed from V and 1 base from J, the gap between germline ends came to 9 bases. The germline V gene has CDR1 KGHSH and CDR2 LQKENI. The DNA of the CDR3 is TGTGCCAGCTCACCCGAGGTGTCGAACACTGAAGCTTTCTTT. Translated, it gives CASSPEVSNTEAFF.

This clonotype has only a few counts. This sequence joins TRBV6-5 and TRBJ2-2; no reliable D call. Germline CDR1 and CDR2: MNHEY and SVGAGI. Trimming took off 6 bases at V and 0 bases at J, with 8 bases between the two ends. The CDR3 loop spans 14 amino acids. CDR3 residues: CASRSGTNTGELFF. The CDR3 DNA sequence: TGTGCCAGCAGGTCCGGAACGAACACCGGGGAGCTGTTTTTT.

The chain uses TRBV18 and TRBJ2-2; no reliable D call. The V gene's germline CDR1 is KGHSH and CDR2 LQKENI. This CDR3 has 12 residues. The V and J ends lost 3 bases and 6 bases respectively, with 5 bases between them. The CDR3 nucleotides are TGTGCCAGCTCACCTGGGGCCGGGGAGCTGTTTTTT. Translation gives CASSPGAGELFF.

The sample holds a few counts of this clonotype. J is TRBJ1-1 and V is TRBV25-1, with TRBD1 as a possible D gene (5 bases). The CDR3 covers 13 residues. V was clipped by 1 base and J by 5 bases, with 8 bases between them. Per germline, CDR1 MGHDK and CDR2 SYGVNS. In DNA form, the CDR3 reads TGTGCCAGCAGTGAATCCGGGGGGACTGAAGCTTTCTTT. Protein product: CASSESGGTEAFF.

V is TRBV12-3 or TRBV12-4 and J is TRBJ1-1; D might be TRBD1 (5 bases). CDR3 length equals 13 residues. V was shortened by 5 bases and J by 7 bases, with 14 bases between the two germline ends. For the CDR3, the DNA is TGTGCCAGCAGTATCGACAGAGCCCGTGAAGCTTTCTTT. Its protein product is CASSIDRAREAFF.

This chain joins TRBV27 and TRBJ2-3; D gene uncertain. CDR1 and CDR2 (germline): MNHEY, SMNVEV (reference sequence). The CDR3 has 14 amino acids. V gave up 0 bases and J gave up 0 bases, with 4 bases separating them. The CDR3 DNA follows: TGTGCCAGCAGTTTATCGAGGAGCACAGATACGCAGTATTTT. Protein product: CASSLSRSTDTQYF.

The rearrangement uses TRBV28 and TRBJ2-3; 7 bases line up with TRBD2. Germline V gene sequence: CDR1 MDHEN, CDR2 SYDVKM. This CDR3 contains 18 residues. Trimming cost V 6 bases and J 1 base; bases outside gene matches: 16. Here the CDR3 DNA reads TGTGCCAGCAGCTTCGGTGGACTAGAGTGGGGAGGCACAGATACGCAGTATTTT. As protein: CASSFGGLEWGGTDTQYF.

This rearrangement joins TRBV3-1 to TRBJ2-3; no firm D call. The length of the CDR3 is 13 residues. V shed 4 bases and J shed 3 bases, with 8 bases lying between them. Germline V gene data show CDR1 as LGHDT and CDR2 as YNNKEL (reference sequence). In DNA form, the CDR3 reads TGTGCCAGCAGCCTCTCACGTACAGATACGCAGTATTTT. Protein product: CASSLSRTDTQYF.

This rearrangement joins TRBV28 to TRBJ1-3; TRBD1 is a possible D gene (5 bases). The germline V gene has CDR1 MDHEN and CDR2 SYDVKM. The CDR3 extends over 15 amino acids. The V end lost 5 bases, the J end lost 4 bases, and 15 bases lay between the germline ends. Here the CDR3 DNA reads TGTGCCAGCAGTGACCCAGGGATAGTCGGAAACACCATATATTTT. Its protein is CASSDPGIVGNTIYF.

CDR3 protein: CASSIPPFANYGYTF. CDR3 sequence (DNA): TGTGCCAGCAGCATCCCTCCGTTCGCTAACTATGGCTACACCTTC. V gene TRBV5-4 combines with J gene TRBJ1-2; D gene unclear. The V gene lost 4 bases and the J gene lost 0 bases, with 13 bases spanning the gap. CDR1 is SGHNT and CDR2 is YYREEE in the germline V gene (reference sequence). This CDR3 comprises 15 residues.

The CDR3 coding sequence is TGCAGTGCTAGAGATCGAGGCCAGTACAATGAGCAGTTCTTC. It specifies CSARDRGQYNEQFF. The chain has TRBV20-1 and TRBJ2-1; unclear D gene. The V and J ends lost 0 bases and 4 bases respectively, with 10 bases between them. This CDR3 region has 14 residues. Germline CDR1 reads DFQATT; CDR2 reads SNEGSKA (reference sequence).

The chain joins TRBV30 to TRBJ2-5; 8 positions match TRBD2. The CDR3 totals 15 residues. J lost 3 bases, V lost 2 bases, and 8 bases had no gene match. Germline V CDR1 and CDR2: GTSNPN, SVGIG (reference sequence). This CDR3 is CAWSLPGLVKETQYF. CDR3 coding DNA: TGTGCCTGGAGTCTACCGGGACTAGTGAAAGAGACCCAGTACTTC. The full variable domain, its missing parts supplied by reference TRBV30 and TRBJ2-5, is SQTIHQWPATLVQPVGSPLSLECTVEGTSNPNLYWYRQAAGRGLQLLFYSVGIGQISSEVPQNLSASRPQDRQFILSSKKLLLSDSGFYLCAWSLPGLVKETQYFGPGTRLLVL.

CDR3 in amino acids: CASSLRGLGQPQHF. The DNA for the CDR3 is TGTGCCAGCAGTTTGAGGGGGCTCGGTCAGCCCCAGCATTTT. The rearrangement links TRBV28 to TRBJ1-5; 7 bases line up with TRBD1. J lost 6 bases, V lost 3 bases, and 5 bases had no gene match. This CDR3 comprises 14 residues. CDR1 MDHEN and CDR2 SYDVKM come from the germline V gene.

The rearrangement links TRBV7-2 to TRBJ2-2; the D gene is possibly TRBD1 (6 bases). The V gene lost 6 bases and the J gene lost 6 bases, with 17 bases spanning the gap. The CDR3 contains 15 residues. Germline values: CDR1 SGHTA, CDR2 FQGNSA. CDR3 DNA: TGTGCCAGCAGTTGGGCAGGGGAATATGCCGGGGAGCTGTTTTTT. Translation gives CASSWAGEYAGELFF.

This rearrangement joins TRBV7-9 to TRBJ2-6; no reliable D call. The CDR3 has 14 amino acids. Germline V CDR1 and CDR2: SEHNR, FQNEAQ (reference sequence). The germline V and J ends were trimmed by 3 bases and 1 base, with 4 bases remaining between them. In DNA, the CDR3 is TGTGCCAGCAGCTTTCAGTCTGGGGCCAACGTCCTGACTTTC. This gives the protein CASSFQSGANVLTF.